What follows describes a single T cell receptor (beta chain). Trimming cost V 2 bases and J 8 bases, with 10 bases left between them. This CDR3 region has 13 residues. Germline V lookup: CDR1 SGHTA, CDR2 FQGTGA. The sample comes from a study of blood T cells in healthy people across ages. Then a second PCR, running about 6 to 11 cycles, was carried out with a sample-barcoded 5' primer and a J-beta primer mix. TCRdb redid the calling of the 5' RACE reads with MiXCR, one entry per CDR3 protein. The data contain hundreds of thousands of distinct CDR3 sequences, less than 35% of them singletons. This receptor was obtained from a woman aged 80 or over in good health. Sequencing was carried out using blood. The chain recombines TRBV7-3 with TRBJ2-1; D perhaps matches TRBD1 (6 bases). CDR3 sequence (DNA): TGTGCCAGCAGCTTAGGACAGTTCGATGAGCAGTTCTTC. Its translation: CASSLGQFDEQFF.